A selection of T cell receptor beta chains follows, all from one sample in a study of T cells in Graves' hyperthyroidism and ophthalmopathy. TCRdb re-called the multiplex PCR reads with MiXCR, one entry per CDR3 protein. The sample has almost 500,000 distinct CDR3 sequences, under 25% seen once. Sequences were obtained from blood. The receptors shown here come from a woman in her 70s with Graves' ophthalmopathy. CDR3s include the opening cysteine and the closing phenylalanine or tryptophan. The D gene is left open where the match is weak. Where a row states a size, it is once, few, many or the class of an expanded clone; other rows omit it.

abundance,j_gene,d_gene,v_gene,CDR3aa,CDR3nt
-,TRBJ1-5,-,TRBV10-3,CAISEQGLYQPQHF,TGTGCCATCAGTGAACAGGGTTTATATCAGCCCCAGCATTTT
-,TRBJ1-1,-,TRBV11-1,CASSWGWGGRTEAFF,TGTGCCAGCAGCTGGGGTTGGGGGGGAAGAACTGAAGCTTTCTTT
few,TRBJ1-4,-,TRBV20-1,CSANGRRNEKLFF,TGCAGTGCTAATGGACGGAGGAATGAAAAACTGTTTTTT
-,TRBJ1-5,-,TRBV20-1,CSARVTGKVHQPQHF,TGCAGTGCTAGAGTTACAGGGAAGGTGCATCAGCCCCAGCATTTT
-,TRBJ2-7,TRBD2,TRBV6-1,CASSPTGLTHSYEQYF,TGTGCCAGCAGCCCGACGGGACTAACACACTCCTACGAGCAGTACTTC
few,TRBJ1-1,-,TRBV2,CASSEVGSAFF,TGTGCCAGCAGTGAAGTAGGGTCTGCTTTCTTT
few,TRBJ2-4,-,TRBV19,CASSITTPGERPAKNIQYF,TGTGCCAGTAGTATCACCACACCAGGGGAGCGTCCTGCCAAAAACATTCAGTACTTC
many,TRBJ2-7,-,TRBV12-3/TRBV12-4,CASSLLKHSYEQYF,TGTGCCAGCAGTTTACTCAAACACTCCTACGAGCAGTACTTC
many,TRBJ2-7,TRBD2,TRBV27,CASSGLAGGYEQYF,TGTGCCAGCAGCGGACTAGCGGGAGGCTACGAGCAGTACTTC
many,TRBJ2-1,-,TRBV27,CASRAGTGYNEQFF,TGTGCCAGCAGAGCCGGGACTGGGTACAATGAGCAGTTCTTC
few,TRBJ2-2,TRBD2,TRBV25-1,CASSVGLAATGELFF,TGTGCCAGCAGTGTGGGGCTAGCGGCCACCGGGGAGCTGTTTTTT
few,TRBJ2-7,TRBD2,TRBV14,CASSQDWVAGGEQYF,TGTGCCAGCAGCCAAGATTGGGTAGCGGGAGGCGAGCAGTACTTC
-,TRBJ2-1,TRBD2,TRBV10-2,CASSERVAGGHPFF,TGCGCCAGCAGTGAGAGGGTAGCGGGAGGACATCCGTTCTTC
-,TRBJ2-3,TRBD1,TRBV18,CASSRETGLSTDTQYF,TGTGCCAGCTCACGGGAGACAGGGCTGAGCACAGATACGCAGTATTTT
few,TRBJ1-2,TRBD1,TRBV19,CASRQQGAKFYGYTF,TGTGCCAGTAGACAACAGGGGGCGAAGTTTTATGGCTACACCTTC
-,TRBJ1-1,-,TRBV30,CAWSPTENTEAFF,TGTGCCTGGAGTCCGACAGAGAACACTGAAGCTTTCTTT
-,TRBJ2-3,-,TRBV7-2,CASRLPGTDTQYF,TGTGCCAGCAGACTTCCAGGCACAGATACGCAGTATTTT
few,TRBJ2-5,TRBD2,TRBV10-3,CAISAAGRVQETQYF,TGTGCCATCAGTGCCGCCGGGAGGGTCCAAGAGACCCAGTACTTC
-,TRBJ1-2,-,TRBV30,CAWSAQGRVGYTF,TGTGCCTGGAGTGCCCAGGGAAGAGTTGGCTACACCTTC
-,TRBJ2-2,TRBD2,TRBV7-2,CASSPVRAGGYRETGELFF,TGTGCCAGCAGCCCCGTGAGGGCGGGAGGGTATCGAGAGACCGGGGAGCTGTTTTTT
once,TRBJ2-7,-,TRBV5-6,CASSLWARVSYEQYF,TGTGCCAGCAGCTTGTGGGCGAGGGTCTCCTACGAGCAGTACTTC
-,TRBJ2-1,TRBD2,TRBV7-8,CASSLLVAGSTYNEQFF,TGTGCCAGCAGCTTACTGGTAGCGGGAAGTACCTACAATGAGCAGTTCTTC
many,TRBJ1-5,-,TRBV20-1,CSAKSVHNQPQHF,TGCAGTGCTAAGTCGGTCCACAATCAGCCCCAGCATTTT
-,TRBJ1-5,-,TRBV6-1,CASSWAQLYSNQPQHF,TGTGCCAGCAGTTGGGCGCAACTTTATAGCAATCAGCCCCAGCATTTT
many,TRBJ1-1,-,TRBV15,CATSRDQVGNTEAFF,TGTGCCACCAGCAGAGATCAGGTTGGAAACACTGAAGCTTTCTTT
many,TRBJ2-7,TRBD2,TRBV7-2,CASSFRPNSGRALEQYF,TGTGCCAGCAGCTTCCGACCGAATAGCGGGAGGGCCCTCGAGCAGTACTTC
many,TRBJ2-5,-,TRBV7-2,CASSLIQETQYF,TGTGCCAGCAGCCTCATCCAAGAGACCCAGTACTTC
-,TRBJ2-1,-,TRBV6-2/TRBV6-3,CASLQGNEQFF,TGTGCCAGCCTTCAGGGTAATGAGCAGTTCTTC
-,TRBJ1-2,-,TRBV5-6,CASSSSGRIYGYTF,TGTGCCAGCAGCTCGTCAGGCAGGATCTATGGCTACACCTTC
few,TRBJ1-2,-,TRBV5-8,CASSLIGSPDYGYTF,TGTGCCAGCAGCTTGATCGGGAGTCCGGACTATGGCTACACCTTC
once,TRBJ2-3,-,TRBV20-1,CSARIIADPTDTQYF,TGCAGTGCTCGAATTATAGCGGACCCCACAGATACGCAGTATTTT
few,TRBJ2-3,-,TRBV20-1,CSARLAIEGYTQYF,TGCAGTGCTAGACTAGCGATCGAGGGGTATACGCAGTATTTT
-,TRBJ2-7,TRBD2,TRBV10-3,CAISTGEGYEQYF,TGTGCCATCAGCACCGGGGAGGGCTACGAGCAGTACTTC
-,TRBJ1-2,-,TRBV4-3,CASSQEAGPYGYTF,TGCGCCAGCAGCCAAGAGGCGGGGCCCTATGGCTACACCTTC
-,TRBJ2-1,TRBD2,TRBV20-1,CSARWGREGSEQFF,TGCAGTGCTAGATGGGGGCGGGAGGGCAGTGAGCAGTTCTTC